The present entry profiles one T cell receptor beta chain with its context. Its antigen is not identified. The record originates from a study of cytomegalovirus exposure and HLA in healthy donors. Germline V lookup: CDR1 DFQATT, CDR2 SNEGSKA (reference sequence). The CDR3 runs to 11 residues. Study findings and constraints: The study recorded 160 or so TCR beta chains that were cytomegalovirus-associated. In a later analysis, first-cohort TCR clusters were found to tend to co-occur in the approximately 110 validation repertoires.

The repertoire was sequenced with immunoSEQ multiplex PCR; TCRdb's copy has only in-frame clones and lacks some. Of about 65,000 clones detected, about 91% appear once; the ten largest clones hold roughly 1.3%. The TCR was taken from a woman between 18 and 30 years old in good health and CMV-seronegative. The sequencing input was PBMCs. The chain employs TRBV20-1 and TRBJ2-7, with D possibly matching TRBD1 (6 bases). In DNA, the CDR3 is TGCAGGGGGGCCTCCTCCTACGAGCAGTACTTC. It specifies CRGASSYEQYF.